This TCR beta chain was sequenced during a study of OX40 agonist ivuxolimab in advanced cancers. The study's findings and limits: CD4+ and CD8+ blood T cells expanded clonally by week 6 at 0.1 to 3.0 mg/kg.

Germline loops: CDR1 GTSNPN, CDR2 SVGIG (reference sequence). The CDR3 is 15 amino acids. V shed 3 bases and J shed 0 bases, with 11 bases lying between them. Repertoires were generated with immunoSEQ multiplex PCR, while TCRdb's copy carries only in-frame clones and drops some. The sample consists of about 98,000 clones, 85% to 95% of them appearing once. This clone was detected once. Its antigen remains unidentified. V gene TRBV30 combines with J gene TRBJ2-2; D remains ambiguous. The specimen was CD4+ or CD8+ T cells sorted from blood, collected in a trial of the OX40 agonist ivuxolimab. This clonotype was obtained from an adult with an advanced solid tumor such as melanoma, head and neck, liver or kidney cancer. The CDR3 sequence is CAWRRTAANTGELFF. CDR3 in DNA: TGTGCCTGGAGACGGACCGCCGCGAACACCGGGGAGCTGTTTTTT.